This is a list of T cell receptor beta chains from one sample in a study of CD8 T cells in Susac syndrome. A single record per CDR3 protein comes from TCRdb applying MiXCR to the immunoSEQ multiplex PCR reads. The table records about 200,000 distinct CDR3 sequences, 92% of them present only once. Material for sequencing was CD8+ T cells from PBMCs. These receptors were obtained from a human donor with multiple sclerosis. Both conserved end residues are part of each CDR3. A D gene is named only where the DNA matches it firmly. Not all rows give a size; the values are once, few, many and, for expanded clones, a class.

cdr3_aa: CAIAGGAVNEQFF; cdr3_nt: TGTGCCATCGCAGGGGGCGCGGTGAATGAGCAGTTCTTC; d_call: TRBD1; j_call: TRBJ2-1; clone_size: .; v_call: TRBV24-1
cdr3_aa: CSAYVADRGGPSTDTQYF; cdr3_nt: TGCAGCGCCTACGTGGCGGACCGGGGAGGCCCTAGCACAGATACGCAGTATTTT; d_call: .; j_call: TRBJ2-3; clone_size: .; v_call: TRBV29-1
cdr3_aa: CSVESGTGGRDYTF; cdr3_nt: TGCAGCGTTGAATCCGGGACAGGGGGTAGAGACTACACCTTC; d_call: TRBD1; j_call: TRBJ1-2; clone_size: .; v_call: TRBV29-1
cdr3_aa: CASSRTENQNNYGYTF; cdr3_nt: TGTGCCAGCAGCCGAACAGAGAACCAAAATAACTATGGCTACACCTTC; d_call: .; j_call: TRBJ1-2; clone_size: .; v_call: TRBV11-2
cdr3_aa: CASSATGTEAFF; cdr3_nt: TGTGCCAGCAGCGCCACCGGGACTGAAGCTTTCTTT; d_call: .; j_call: TRBJ1-1; clone_size: .; v_call: TRBV9
cdr3_aa: CSVEALSARYNEQFF; cdr3_nt: TGCAGCGTTGAAGCCCTAAGCGCCAGATACAATGAGCAGTTCTTC; d_call: .; j_call: TRBJ2-1; clone_size: once; v_call: TRBV29-1
cdr3_aa: CASSDAGGYEQYF; cdr3_nt: TGCGCCAGCAGTGACGCGGGAGGGTACGAGCAGTACTTC; d_call: TRBD2; j_call: TRBJ2-7; clone_size: .; v_call: TRBV10-2
cdr3_aa: CASRGSGSGYEQYF; cdr3_nt: TGTGCCAGCAGGGGTTCAGGGTCAGGCTACGAGCAGTACTTC; d_call: .; j_call: TRBJ2-7; clone_size: .; v_call: TRBV12-3/TRBV12-4
cdr3_aa: CASSEPGLAGTDTQYF; cdr3_nt: TGCGCCAGCAGTGAGCCGGGACTAGCGGGCACAGATACGCAGTATTTT; d_call: TRBD2; j_call: TRBJ2-3; clone_size: .; v_call: TRBV10-2
cdr3_aa: CSVEATTSGTSYEQYF; cdr3_nt: TGCAGCGTTGAAGCGACCACTTCCGGGACCTCCTACGAGCAGTACTTC; d_call: .; j_call: TRBJ2-7; clone_size: .; v_call: TRBV29-1
cdr3_aa: CASRAGEGNEQFF; cdr3_nt: TGTGCCAGCCGAGCCGGGGAGGGCAATGAGCAGTTCTTC; d_call: TRBD2; j_call: TRBJ2-1; clone_size: .; v_call: TRBV11-3
cdr3_aa: CSAVLAGSSYEQYF; cdr3_nt: TGCAGCGCGGTCCTAGCGGGAAGCTCCTATGAGCAGTACTTC; d_call: TRBD2; j_call: TRBJ2-7; clone_size: few; v_call: TRBV29-1
cdr3_aa: CASGLNPGWSTEAFF; cdr3_nt: TGTGCTAGTGGTTTGAACCCAGGGTGGTCCACTGAAGCTTTCTTT; d_call: .; j_call: TRBJ1-1; clone_size: .; v_call: TRBV12-5
cdr3_aa: CASSRIYRQNTEAFF; cdr3_nt: TGTGCCAGCAGCCGCATCTACAGACAGAACACTGAAGCTTTCTTT; d_call: .; j_call: TRBJ1-1; clone_size: .; v_call: TRBV6-5
cdr3_aa: CATKWSEGGNQPQHF; cdr3_nt: TGTGCAACTAAATGGTCGGAGGGGGGCAATCAGCCCCAGCATTTT; d_call: .; j_call: TRBJ1-5; clone_size: .; v_call: TRBV19
cdr3_aa: CATSGGTHYGYTF; cdr3_nt: TGTGCCACCAGCGGTGGGACCCACTATGGCTACACCTTC; d_call: .; j_call: TRBJ1-2; clone_size: .; v_call: TRBV24-1
cdr3_aa: CASSLGTSGVHEQFF; cdr3_nt: TGTGCCAGCAGCTTGGGGACTAGCGGGGTCCATGAGCAGTTCTTC; d_call: TRBD2; j_call: TRBJ2-1; clone_size: .; v_call: TRBV7-9
cdr3_aa: CSASGGDSYEQYF; cdr3_nt: TGCAGTGCCTCAGGGGGGGACTCCTACGAGCAGTACTTC; d_call: .; j_call: TRBJ2-7; clone_size: .; v_call: TRBV20-1
cdr3_aa: CASSALQGNGYTF; cdr3_nt: TGTGCCAGCAGCGCCCTACAGGGAAATGGCTACACCTTC; d_call: .; j_call: TRBJ1-2; clone_size: .; v_call: TRBV9
cdr3_aa: CASSLGPVNEQFF; cdr3_nt: TGTGCCAGCAGTTTGGGACCAGTCAATGAGCAGTTCTTC; d_call: .; j_call: TRBJ2-1; clone_size: .; v_call: TRBV27
cdr3_aa: CASSPQGDDIQYF; cdr3_nt: TGTGCCAGCAGCCCTCAGGGTGACGACATTCAGTACTTC; d_call: .; j_call: TRBJ2-4; clone_size: .; v_call: TRBV7-9
cdr3_aa: CSARRTGHASYEQYF; cdr3_nt: TGCAGTGCTAGACGGACAGGACATGCCTCCTACGAGCAGTACTTC; d_call: TRBD1; j_call: TRBJ2-7; clone_size: .; v_call: TRBV20-1
cdr3_aa: CASSYPFLVPQNYGYTF; cdr3_nt: TGTGCCAGCAGTTACCCCTTCTTGGTGCCACAAAACTATGGCTACACCTTC; d_call: .; j_call: TRBJ1-2; clone_size: .; v_call: TRBV6-2/TRBV6-3
cdr3_aa: CATSRENGFEAFF; cdr3_nt: TGTGCCACCAGCAGAGAGAATGGATTTGAAGCTTTCTTT; d_call: .; j_call: TRBJ1-1; clone_size: .; v_call: TRBV15
cdr3_aa: CAWFAGPRDTQYF; cdr3_nt: TGTGCCTGGTTCGCAGGGCCAAGGGATACGCAGTATTTT; d_call: .; j_call: TRBJ2-3; clone_size: .; v_call: TRBV30
cdr3_aa: CASSLVMRNQETQYF; cdr3_nt: TGTGCCAGCAGCTTAGTGATGAGGAACCAAGAGACCCAGTACTTC; d_call: .; j_call: TRBJ2-5; clone_size: .; v_call: TRBV11-1
cdr3_aa: CAALIAEAFF; cdr3_nt: TGTGCCGCCCTTATCGCTGAAGCTTTCTTT; d_call: .; j_call: TRBJ1-1; clone_size: .; v_call: TRBV30
cdr3_aa: CASSGVAGAGETQYF; cdr3_nt: TGTGCCAGCAGTGGAGTAGCGGGAGCGGGAGAGACCCAGTACTTC; d_call: TRBD2; j_call: TRBJ2-5; clone_size: .; v_call: TRBV2
cdr3_aa: CASRGETSGADEQFF; cdr3_nt: TGTGCCAGCAGGGGCGAGACTAGCGGGGCTGATGAGCAGTTCTTC; d_call: TRBD2; j_call: TRBJ2-1; clone_size: .; v_call: TRBV2
cdr3_aa: CAGSLDSGANVLTF; cdr3_nt: TGTGCCGGGTCCTTGGACTCTGGGGCCAACGTCCTGACTTTC; d_call: .; j_call: TRBJ2-6; clone_size: .; v_call: TRBV6-2/TRBV6-3
cdr3_aa: CASSLAPAGGPDTQYF; cdr3_nt: TGTGCCAGCAGCTTGGCCCCGGCGGGGGGCCCAGATACGCAGTATTTT; d_call: TRBD2; j_call: TRBJ2-3; clone_size: .; v_call: TRBV5-4
cdr3_aa: CAWSVLAGSYNEQFF; cdr3_nt: TGTGCCTGGAGTGTACTAGCGGGCTCCTACAATGAGCAGTTCTTC; d_call: TRBD2; j_call: TRBJ2-1; clone_size: .; v_call: TRBV30